One and the same sample provided the 8 T cell receptor beta chains below, sequenced in a study of cytomegalovirus exposure and HLA in healthy donors. Sequencing was performed with immunoSEQ multiplex PCR; in TCRdb, only in-frame clones are kept and a portion is missing. The table lists about 73,000 clones, about 95% of them singletons. What was sequenced was PBMCs. Source of these receptors: a man in his late teens or twenties in good health and CMV-seronegative.

The chain is built from TRBV11-2 and TRBJ2-3; maybe TRBD1 (6 bases). V was pared by 5 bases and J by 0 bases, with 12 bases between. CDR3 size: 15 residues. Germline loops: CDR1 SGHAT, CDR2 FQNNGV. CDR3 coding DNA: TGTGCCAGCAGCATTGGACAGTCTAGCACAGATACGCAGTATTTT. This sequence encodes CASSIGQSSTDTQYF.

The chain employs TRBV19 and TRBJ2-7; TRBD1 matches 7 bases. Unmatched junction bases numbered 9, after V lost 3 bases and J lost 1 base. The CDR3 covers 16 residues. Germline CDR1 reads LNHDA; CDR2 reads SQIVND (reference sequence). CDR3 nucleotides: TGTGCCAGTAGTATCACAGGGGCCCTTGCGTCCTACGAGCAGTACTTC. This translates into CASSITGALASYEQYF.

This rearrangement joins TRBV6-6 to TRBJ1-1, with TRBD1 matching 7 bases. Germline V lookup: CDR1 MNHNY, CDR2 SVGAGI (reference sequence). V trimming: 7 bases; J trimming: 0 bases; junction bases outside the gene matches: 2. CDR3 length: 13 residues. The CDR3 sequence: CASTQGVNTEAFF. The CDR3 bases are TGTGCCAGCACCCAGGGGGTGAACACTGAAGCTTTCTTT.

The V and J genes are TRBV10-3 and TRBJ1-2; no reliable D call. The CDR3 contains 13 residues. With 11 bases removed from V and 0 bases from J, the gap between germline ends came to 13 bases. Germline lookup yields CDR1 ENHRY and CDR2 SYGVKD. CDR3 DNA: TGTGCCCACCAGGCAGACCCTAACTATGGCTACACCTTC. This sequence encodes CAHQADPNYGYTF.

This chain connects TRBV4-3 to TRBJ2-1, with 11 bases identical to TRBD2. Germline CDR1 reads LGHNA; CDR2 reads YSLEER. With 1 base clipped from V and 5 bases from J, the junction kept 10 bases outside the gene matches. The CDR3 contains 18 residues. The CDR3 DNA follows: TGCGCCAGCAGCCAAGGGGCGGGTAGCGGGGGGGCTAACAATGAGCAGTTCTTC. Its protein product is CASSQGAGSGGANNEQFF.

Of note for this clone: Other DNA sequences in the same sample also yield this CDR3. The J gene is TRBJ2-7, the V gene TRBV27; 9 bases fit TRBD1. Trimming at V came to 3 bases and at J to 6 bases, leaving 0 bases not matched to a gene. The germline CDR1 and CDR2 sequences are MNHEY and SMNVEV (reference sequence). The CDR3 runs to 12 residues. CDR3 amino acids: CASSLTGGEQYF. The CDR3 DNA follows: TGTGCCAGCAGTTTGACAGGGGGCGAGCAGTACTTC.

This sequence joins TRBV5-1 and TRBJ2-7; D is uncertain. The length of the CDR3 is 14 residues. Looked up from germline, CDR1 is SGHRS and CDR2 is YFSETQ. V dropped 0 bases and J dropped 1 base, with 8 bases sitting between them. CDR3 DNA sequence: TGCGCCAGCAGCTTGGGGCAAGTATCCTACGAGCAGTACTTC. Protein product: CASSLGQVSYEQYF.

A word on this clone: A read error may account for a junction end that differs from germline. The chain is built from TRBV9 and TRBJ1-2; D unresolved. Germline-derived CDR1 and CDR2 are SGDLS and YYNGEE. This CDR3 contains 13 residues. The CDR3 reads CASSVAAHRDHSF. CDR3 DNA: TGTGCCAGCAGCGTAGCGGCACACCGCGATCACAGCTTC.